The next 28 T cell receptor beta chains were all read from a single sample in a study of identical twins. MiXCR, run by TCRdb on the 5' RACE reads, gives a single entry per CDR3 protein. This table holds 450,000 or so distinct CDR3 sequences, less than 20% found once. Sequenced input: naive T cells sorted from blood. These receptors originate from a man aged 50-59 years in good health.

This clonotype was detected a few times. This chain joins TRBV6-1 and TRBJ2-7; D is perhaps TRBD1 or TRBD2 (5 bases each). The CDR3 has 14 amino acids. Germline loops: CDR1 MNHNS, CDR2 SASEGT. The V end was cut by 5 bases, the J end by 5 bases, with 16 bases between. This CDR3 reads CASSKQVVGDEQYF. The CDR3 coding sequence is TGTGCCAGCAGTAAACAGGTAGTCGGGGACGAGCAGTACTTC.

This clonotype came up once. V usage is TRBV20-1 and J usage is TRBJ2-7; unclear D gene. The germline CDR1 and CDR2 sequences are DFQATT and SNEGSKA (reference sequence). Trimming stripped 0 bases from V and 7 bases from J, with 10 bases between. CDR3 length equals 12 residues. This CDR3 reads CSARDGEREQYF. Here the CDR3 DNA reads TGCAGTGCTAGAGATGGCGAAAGAGAGCAGTACTTC.

The chain has TRBV18 and TRBJ1-4, with D possibly matching TRBD1 (5 bases). This CDR3 is built from 12 residues. Germline V gives CDR1 KGHSH, CDR2 LQKENI. Trimming stripped 5 bases from V and 15 bases from J, with 16 bases between. The CDR3 region has the DNA TGTGCCAGCTCAAAGGCGGGCCAGGGAATGTTTTTT. Amino acids: CASSKAGQGMFF.

This clonotype was detected a few times. V and J are TRBV28 and TRBJ1-4, with D possibly being TRBD1 (5 bases). Between the trimmed V and J ends, which lost 3 bases and 0 bases, there was a span of 8 bases. Germline-derived CDR1 and CDR2 are MDHEN and SYDVKM. The CDR3 extends over 15 amino acids. The CDR3 sequence is CASSFDSATNEKLFF. For the CDR3, the DNA is TGTGCCAGCAGTTTCGACAGTGCAACTAATGAAAAACTGTTTTTT.

A few counts support this clonotype. V and J are TRBV24-1 and TRBJ2-4; 10 positions match TRBD1. Trimming at V came to 4 bases and at J to 4 bases, leaving 3 bases not matched to a gene. The germline gives CDR1 KGHDR, CDR2 SFDVKD. This CDR3 region has 15 residues. CDR3 amino acids: CATSDSGQGKNIQYF. CDR3 nucleotide sequence: TGTGCCACCAGTGACTCGGGACAGGGGAAAAACATTCAGTACTTC.

The CDR3 region is CATTSGRRADTQYF. In DNA form, the CDR3 reads TGTGCAACGACTAGCGGGAGGAGGGCAGATACGCAGTATTTT. The V call is TRBV10-3, the J call TRBJ2-3, with 13 positions matching TRBD2. Germline CDR1 ENHRY, CDR2 SYGVKD. The CDR3 spans 14 residues.

The genes are TRBV3-1 and TRBJ2-3; D might be TRBD2 (6 bases). CDR1 LGHDT and CDR2 YNNKEL come from the germline V gene (reference sequence). This CDR3 contains 15 residues. The V gene lost 4 bases and the J gene lost 0 bases, with 11 bases spanning the gap. The DNA for the CDR3 is TGTGCCAGCAGCCCAACGGGGGAGAGCACAGATACGCAGTATTTT. Its translation: CASSPTGESTDTQYF.

The rearrangement joins TRBV10-2 to TRBJ1-5; 7 bases agree with TRBD1. V lost 3 bases to trimming and J lost 6 bases; unmatched junction nucleotides: 5. CDR1 is WSHSY, CDR2 SAAADI, per germline. The CDR3 has 14 residues. The DNA for the CDR3 is TGCGCCAGCAGTGATGGCAGGGGGGGTCAGCCCCAGCATTTT. Its protein is CASSDGRGGQPQHF.

On this clonotype itself: This may come from a read error, since a much larger clone is one base off. The genes are TRBV20-1 and TRBJ1-5, with D unclear. This CDR3 spans 12 amino acids. CDR1 is DFQATT, CDR2 SNEGSKA, per germline (reference sequence). Trimming removed 6 bases at V and 8 bases at J, with 14 bases between. CDR3 region: CSAREGTEPQHF. CDR3 DNA: TGCAGTGCCCGAGAGGGTACCGAGCCCCAGCATTTT.

This clonotype was picked up a small number of times. V and J are TRBV6-1 and TRBJ1-2, with 8 bases identical to TRBD1. This CDR3 contains 15 residues. The J segment lost 3 bases and the V segment lost 6 bases, leaving 9 bases of the junction unmatched. CDR1 and CDR2 (germline): MNHNS, SASEGT. In nucleotides, the CDR3 is TGTGCCAGCAGCCGGACAGGGAGAATTCACTATGGCTACACCTTC. Its protein product is CASSRTGRIHYGYTF.

This clonotype has at least ten counts. The chain carries TRBV15 and TRBJ2-2, with 9 bases lining up with TRBD1. J lost 7 bases, V lost 5 bases, and 8 bases had no gene match. Germline assignment: CDR1 LNHNV and CDR2 YYDKDF (reference sequence). This CDR3 is built from 15 residues. In DNA, the CDR3 is TGTGCCACCAGCGGCCGGGACAGGGATAGCGGGGAGCTGTTTTTT. This sequence encodes CATSGRDRDSGELFF.

This chain links TRBV20-1 with TRBJ2-7; D tentatively fits TRBD1 or TRBD2 (5 bases each). The CDR3 has 13 residues. Per germline, CDR1 DFQATT and CDR2 SNEGSKA (reference sequence). Trimming removed 3 bases from V and 3 bases from J, with 12 bases in between. The DNA of the CDR3 is TGCAGTGCTAGCGACGGGACGGACTACGAGCAGTACTTC. Its translation is CSASDGTDYEQYF.

V usage is TRBV4-1 and J usage is TRBJ2-1, with 7 positions matching TRBD1. There are 17 residues in the CDR3. With 0 bases clipped from V and 3 bases from J, the junction kept 8 bases outside the gene matches. Germline V gives CDR1 MGHRA, CDR2 YSYEKL. The CDR3 DNA sequence: TGCGCCAGCAGCCAAGATCCCGACAGGGCACACTACAATGAGCAGTTCTTC. Translation: CASSQDPDRAHYNEQFF.

The table lists this clonotype with a few counts. The V call is TRBV10-3, the J call TRBJ2-1; 9 nucleotides match TRBD2. This CDR3 is built from 14 residues. The V gene end was trimmed by 2 bases and the J gene end by 6 bases; junction bases not matched to a gene: 2. Looked up from germline, CDR1 is ENHRY and CDR2 is SYGVKD. CDR3 DNA sequence: TGTGCCATCAGTGAGGTTAGCGGGGGCAATGAGCAGTTCTTC. Its protein is CAISEVSGGNEQFF.

There are many counts of this clonotype. CDR3 nucleotides: TGTGCCAGCAGCTTACCGGGACAGGGGGGGACTGAAGCTTTCTTT. It translates to CASSLPGQGGTEAFF. This sequence joins TRBV5-6 and TRBJ1-1, with 11 nucleotides matching TRBD1. The J segment lost 5 bases and the V segment lost 2 bases, leaving 5 bases of the junction unmatched. Germline V gene data show CDR1 as SGHDT and CDR2 as YYEEEE. There are 15 residues in the CDR3.

The chain joins TRBV2 to TRBJ2-5; TRBD1 matches at 7 bases. The CDR3 spans 13 residues. Germline V gene data show CDR1 as SNHLY and CDR2 as FYNNEI. V shed 9 bases and J 1 base; nucleotides not matched to a gene: 5. CDR3 protein: CARARDSQETQYF. CDR3 in DNA: TGTGCCAGGGCCCGGGACAGCCAAGAGACCCAGTACTTC.

The chain employs TRBV10-3 and TRBJ2-1; 9 bases map to TRBD1. The trim removed 4 bases at V and 6 bases at J, leaving 10 bases unmatched. Germline loops: CDR1 ENHRY, CDR2 SYGVKD. The CDR3 is 16 amino acids. CDR3 sequence reads: CAISGAGTGYTNEQFF. CDR3 nucleotide sequence: TGTGCCATCAGTGGAGCTGGGACAGGGTATACCAATGAGCAGTTCTTC.

This clonotype was detected ten times or more. The chain has TRBV20-1 and TRBJ2-1; D is possibly TRBD2 (6 bases). With 4 bases removed from V and 0 bases from J, the gap between germline ends came to 13 bases. The CDR3 loop spans 15 amino acids. Germline V gene data show CDR1 as DFQATT and CDR2 as SNEGSKA (reference sequence). CDR3 in DNA: TGCAGTGCTATTAGCGGTGCTAGCTCCTACAATGAGCAGTTCTTC. This codes for CSAISGASSYNEQFF.

This clonotype was counted at least ten times. The CDR3 DNA is TGTGCCAGCAGTCCCGGGACGTTCGTCAAAAACATTCAGTACTTC. It codes for CASSPGTFVKNIQYF. V and J are TRBV27 and TRBJ2-4; D could derive from TRBD1 or TRBD2 (5 bases each). The germline CDR1 and CDR2 sequences are MNHEY and SMNVEV (reference sequence). V lost 5 bases and J 3 bases, leaving 14 bases between the germline ends. The CDR3 is 15 residues long.

This clonotype was seen only a few times. The chain employs TRBV6-5 and TRBJ1-4, with a weak D call TRBD1 (5 bases). V was cut by 2 bases and J by 7 bases, with 11 bases left in between. The length of the CDR3 is 14 residues. Per the germline V gene, CDR1 is MNHEY and CDR2 is SVGAGI. CDR3 in DNA: TGTGCCAGCAGTTACCGCAGGGAGGTTGAAAAACTGTTTTTT. Its protein is CASSYRREVEKLFF.

This clonotype has ten or more counts. This chain joins TRBV12-3 or TRBV12-4 and TRBJ2-7, with TRBD2 matching over 10 bases. CDR3 size: 17 residues. The V segment lost 2 bases and the J segment 3 bases; nucleotides outside the gene matches: 10. The CDR3, as DNA: TGTGCCAGCAGTTTAAGAGGTCTAGCGGGAGTGCGCTACGAGCAGTACTTC. Residues: CASSLRGLAGVRYEQYF.

This sequence joins TRBV7-8 and TRBJ2-3, with TRBD2 identical over 9 bases. Germline V gene data show CDR1 as SGHVS and CDR2 as FQNEAQ. The CDR3 consists of 19 residues. Trimming removed 0 bases from V and 2 bases from J; junction bases left unmatched: 12. CDR3 bases: TGTGCCAGCAGCTTAGCGTTTATGGGTAGCGGGAGCCTCACAGATACGCAGTATTTT. Translated: CASSLAFMGSGSLTDTQYF.

The chain recombines TRBV4-3 with TRBJ2-4, with TRBD2 as a possible D gene (5 bases). The germline V and J ends were trimmed by 0 bases and 1 base, with 13 bases remaining between them. This CDR3 is 17 amino acids long. Germline assignment: CDR1 LGHNA and CDR2 YSLEER. CDR3 region: CASSQDRRGLAKNIQYF. DNA for the CDR3: TGCGCCAGCAGCCAAGATCGCCGGGGATTGGCCAAAAACATTCAGTACTTC.

This clonotype was seen more than once but under ten times. The chain employs TRBV20-1 and TRBJ1-3; TRBD1 aligns across 8 bases. CDR1 DFQATT and CDR2 SNEGSKA come from the germline V gene (reference sequence). The length of the CDR3 is 14 residues. Trimming took 5 bases from V and 1 from J; bases not matched to a gene: 4. CDR3 sequence: CSASDRGSGNTIYF. The DNA of the CDR3 is TGCAGTGCTTCAGACAGGGGATCTGGAAACACCATATATTTT.

The sample holds a few counts of this clonotype. A read error may be the cause here, since a much bigger clone is one base away. The V call is TRBV28, the J call TRBJ2-7; no reliable D call. This CDR3 contains 13 residues. With 1 base removed from V and 2 bases from J, the gap between germline ends came to 6 bases. Germline CDR1 is MDHEN and CDR2 is SYDVKM. This CDR3 is CASSLSGTYEQYF. CDR3 DNA: TGTGCCAGCAGTTTATCCGGAACCTACGAGCAGTACTTC. The complete variable domain, with remaining parts taken from reference TRBV28 and TRBJ2-7, reads DVKVTQSSRYLVKRTGEKVFLECVQDMDHENMFWYRQDPGLGLRLIYFSYDVKMKEKGDIPEGYSVSREKKERFSLILESASTNQTSMYLCASSLSGTYEQYFGPGTRLTVT.

The chain employs TRBV30 and TRBJ1-5; D unresolved. This CDR3 is 11 amino acids long. From germline, CDR1 is GTSNPN and CDR2 SVGIG (reference sequence). The ends were cut back, 0 bases at V and 11 bases at J, with 8 bases in the middle. CDR3 nucleotides: TGTGCCTGGAGTGTAGGAGGGTCCCAGCATTTT. It translates to CAWSVGGSQHF.

This clonotype was seen repeatedly, ten times or more. This chain uses TRBV10-3 with TRBJ2-5; D tentatively fits TRBD1 or TRBD2 (6 bases each). With 4 bases removed from V and 1 base from J, the gap between germline ends came to 7 bases. CDR1 is ENHRY, CDR2 SYGVKD, per germline. CDR3 length: 13 amino acids. Written as DNA, the CDR3 is TGTGCCATCAGTGGGGGGGCCCAAGAGACCCAGTACTTC. Translated: CAISGGAQETQYF.

This clonotype was counted many times. The rearrangement uses TRBV10-3 and TRBJ2-3; D tentatively fits TRBD1 or TRBD2 (5 bases each). Germline values: CDR1 ENHRY, CDR2 SYGVKD. The CDR3 loop spans 16 amino acids. V shed 0 bases and J shed 6 bases, with 16 bases lying between them. The CDR3 here is CAISESAFGGSDTQYF. CDR3 sequence (DNA): TGTGCCATCAGTGAGTCAGCCTTTGGGGGAAGCGATACGCAGTATTTT.